A selection of T cell receptor beta chains follows, all from one sample in a study of T cell responses to AZD1222 COVID-19 vaccine. Sequencing was performed with immunoSEQ multiplex PCR; in TCRdb, only in-frame clones are kept and a portion is missing. The sample holds roughly 250,000 clones, over 90% seen once. Material: peripheral blood, obtained on day 0 of AZD1222 vaccination. All receptors derive from an adult in good health. The CDR3 runs from the conserved cysteine through the conserved F or W. Each record gives: V gene, CDR3 length, CDR3 protein.

v_call: TRBV18
cdr3_length: 16
cdr3_aa: CASSPPLLTGSNEQFF

v_call: TRBV5-1
cdr3_length: 14
cdr3_aa: CASSLTSGSGEQYF

v_call: TRBV5-1
cdr3_length: 14
cdr3_aa: CASSSDGQGSGYTF

v_call: TRBV7-2
cdr3_length: 13
cdr3_aa: CASSSRDMGRQYF

v_call: TRBV6-2/TRBV6-3
cdr3_length: 14
cdr3_aa: CASSERTDTGELFF

v_call: TRBV28
cdr3_length: 15
cdr3_aa: CASSQGRARNQPQHF

v_call: TRBV28
cdr3_length: 13
cdr3_aa: CASRGGIHTEAFF

v_call: TRBV14
cdr3_length: 15
cdr3_aa: CASSQGGFDNSPLHF

v_call: TRBV6-5
cdr3_length: 16
cdr3_aa: CASSYGYGTKNTEAFF

v_call: TRBV21-1
cdr3_length: 18
cdr3_aa: CASSQIRRQRPNTGELFF

v_call: TRBV19
cdr3_length: 15
cdr3_aa: CASSAGQGRTGELFF

v_call: TRBV5-1
cdr3_length: 13
cdr3_aa: CASSEGFGNTIYF

v_call: TRBV5-4
cdr3_length: 17
cdr3_aa: CASSLGLAGRSTGELFF

v_call: TRBV6-5
cdr3_length: 13
cdr3_aa: CASSYSQYGELFF

v_call: TRBV6-2/TRBV6-3
cdr3_length: 12
cdr3_aa: CASSSRTGGYTF

v_call: TRBV3-1/TRBV3-2
cdr3_length: 14
cdr3_aa: CASSRRQGHNEQFF

v_call: TRBV5-1
cdr3_length: 14
cdr3_aa: CASSITGVTETQYF

v_call: TRBV7-9
cdr3_length: 13
cdr3_aa: CASRPGQAYGYTF

v_call: TRBV7-9
cdr3_length: 16
cdr3_aa: CASSNSPVSYNSPLHF

v_call: TRBV25-1
cdr3_length: 15
cdr3_aa: CASSPTVTFMETQYF

v_call: TRBV7-9
cdr3_length: 13
cdr3_aa: CASSQGADFWYTF

v_call: TRBV6-5
cdr3_length: 13
cdr3_aa: CASRVREAHEQYF

v_call: TRBV28
cdr3_length: 16
cdr3_aa: CASSVPDTSGDQPQHF

v_call: TRBV9
cdr3_length: 14
cdr3_aa: CASSGHLLTGELFF